This T cell receptor beta chain was identified in a study of beta chain features in type 1 diabetes. The study's findings and limits: For Type 1 diabetes patients, all four CD4+ subsets carried TCRB CDR3s that were moderately but significantly shorter.

Isolated RNA was reverse transcribed in full, so expressed TCRB transcripts were sequenced. Assay: immunoSEQ multiplex PCR; the TCRdb copy retains only in-frame clones and omits some. The sample lists 250,000 to 300,000 clones; about 23% were seen once. Comment on this clone: Its antigen is unidentified.

This TCR came from a woman aged 25 to 39 with type 1 diabetes. Sequences were obtained from naive CD4+ T cells from blood.

CDR3 sequence (DNA): TGCGCCAGCAGCCAAGGACCCCCGACAGGGATCTCTGGAAACACCATATATTTT. Translating gives CASSQGPPTGISGNTIYF. The J gene is TRBJ1-3, the V gene TRBV4-1; 7 bases are a match to TRBD1. The trim removed 1 base at V and 0 bases at J, leaving 9 bases unmatched. The germline CDR1 and CDR2 sequences are MGHRA and YSYEKL. This CDR3 spans 18 amino acids.